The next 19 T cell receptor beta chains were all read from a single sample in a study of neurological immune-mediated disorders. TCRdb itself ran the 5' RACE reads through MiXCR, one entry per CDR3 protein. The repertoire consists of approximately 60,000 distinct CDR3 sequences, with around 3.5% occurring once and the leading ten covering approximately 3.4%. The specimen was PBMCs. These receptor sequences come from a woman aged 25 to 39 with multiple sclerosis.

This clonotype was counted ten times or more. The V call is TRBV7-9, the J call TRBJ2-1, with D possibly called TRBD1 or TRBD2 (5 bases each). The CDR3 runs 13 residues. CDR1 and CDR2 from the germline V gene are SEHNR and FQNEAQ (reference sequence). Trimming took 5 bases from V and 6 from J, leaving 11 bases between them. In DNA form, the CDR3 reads TGTGCCAGCAGCCCACTGGGACGCAATGAGCAGTTCTTC. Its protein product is CASSPLGRNEQFF.

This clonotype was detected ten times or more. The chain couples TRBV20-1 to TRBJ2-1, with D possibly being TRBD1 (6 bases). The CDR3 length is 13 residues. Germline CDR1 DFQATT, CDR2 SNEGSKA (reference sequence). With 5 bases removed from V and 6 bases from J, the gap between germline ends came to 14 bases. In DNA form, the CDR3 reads TGCAGTGCTTCCCCAGGGGTAAGCAATGAGCAGTTCTTC. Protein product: CSASPGVSNEQFF.

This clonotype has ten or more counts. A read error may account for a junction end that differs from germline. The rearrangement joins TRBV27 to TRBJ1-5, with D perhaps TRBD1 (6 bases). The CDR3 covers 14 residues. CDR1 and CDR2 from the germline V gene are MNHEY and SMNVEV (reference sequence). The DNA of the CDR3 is TGTGCCAGCAGTGGCGCAGGGGAGTTTCAGCCCCAGAATTTT. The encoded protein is CASSGAGEFQPQNF.

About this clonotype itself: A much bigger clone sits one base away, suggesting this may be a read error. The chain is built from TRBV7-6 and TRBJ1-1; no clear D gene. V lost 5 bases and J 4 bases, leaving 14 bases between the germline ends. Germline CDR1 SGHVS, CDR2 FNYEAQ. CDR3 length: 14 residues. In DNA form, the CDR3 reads TGTGCCAGCAGCCCCTCTACGGGGAGCACTGAAGCTTTCTTT. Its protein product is CASSPSTGSTEAFF. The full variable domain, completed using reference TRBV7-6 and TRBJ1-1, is GAGVSQSPRYKVTKRGQDVALRCDPISGHVSLYWYRQALGQGPEFLTYFNYEAQQDKSGLPNDRFSAERPEGSISTLTIQRTEQRDSAMYRCASSPSTGSTEAFFGQGTRLTVV.

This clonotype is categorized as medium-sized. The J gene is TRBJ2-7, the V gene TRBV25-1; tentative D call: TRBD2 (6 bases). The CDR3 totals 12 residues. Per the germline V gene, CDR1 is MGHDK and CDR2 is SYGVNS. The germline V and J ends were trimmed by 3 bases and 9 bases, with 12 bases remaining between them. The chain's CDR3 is CASSETAGPQYF. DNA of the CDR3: TGTGCCAGCAGTGAGACCGCGGGGCCGCAGTACTTC.

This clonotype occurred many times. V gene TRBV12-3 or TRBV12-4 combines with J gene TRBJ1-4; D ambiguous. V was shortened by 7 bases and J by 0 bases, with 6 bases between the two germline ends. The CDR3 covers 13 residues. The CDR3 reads CASTGTTNEKLFF. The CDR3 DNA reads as TGTGCCAGCACCGGGACAACTAATGAAAAACTGTTTTTT.

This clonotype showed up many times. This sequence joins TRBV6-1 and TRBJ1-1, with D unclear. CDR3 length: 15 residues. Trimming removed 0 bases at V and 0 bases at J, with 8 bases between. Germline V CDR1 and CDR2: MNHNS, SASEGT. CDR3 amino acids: CASSEARRVNTEAFF. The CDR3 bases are TGTGCCAGCAGTGAAGCGCGTCGGGTGAACACTGAAGCTTTCTTT.

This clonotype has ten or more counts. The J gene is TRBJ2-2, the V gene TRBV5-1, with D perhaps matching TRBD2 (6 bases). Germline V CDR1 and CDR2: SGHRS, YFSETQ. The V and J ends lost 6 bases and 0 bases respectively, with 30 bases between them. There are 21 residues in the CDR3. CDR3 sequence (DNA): TGCGCCAGCACCTTAGGGATTCGGAGGGGCCTAACTAATTCGAACACCGGGGAGCTGTTTTTT. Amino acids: CASTLGIRRGLTNSNTGELFF. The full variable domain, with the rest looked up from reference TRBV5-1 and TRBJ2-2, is KAGVTQTPRYLIKTRGQQVTLSCSPISGHRSVSWYQQTPGQGLQFLFEYFSETQRNKGNFPGRFSGRQFSNSRSEMNVSTLELGDSALYLCASTLGIRRGLTNSNTGELFFGEGSRLTVL.

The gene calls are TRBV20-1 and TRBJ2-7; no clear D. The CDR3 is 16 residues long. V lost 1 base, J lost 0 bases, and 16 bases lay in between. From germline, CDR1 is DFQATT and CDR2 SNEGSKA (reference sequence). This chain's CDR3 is CSARAHSRRDSYEQYF. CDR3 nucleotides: TGCAGTGCTAGAGCGCACAGCCGACGTGACTCCTACGAGCAGTACTTC.

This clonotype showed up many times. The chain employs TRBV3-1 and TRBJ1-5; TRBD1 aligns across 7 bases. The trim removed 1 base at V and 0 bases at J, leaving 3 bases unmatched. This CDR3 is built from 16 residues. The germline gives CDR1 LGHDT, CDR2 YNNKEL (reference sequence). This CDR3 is CASSQGTGISNQPQHF. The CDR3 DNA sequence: TGTGCCAGCAGCCAAGGGACAGGAATTAGCAATCAGCCCCAGCATTTT. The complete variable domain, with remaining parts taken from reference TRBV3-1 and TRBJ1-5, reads DTAVSQTPKYLVTQMGNDKSIKCEQNLGHDTMYWYKQDSKKFLKIMFSYNNKELIINETVPNRFSPKSPDKAHLNLHINSLELGDSAVYFCASSQGTGISNQPQHFGDGTRLSIL.

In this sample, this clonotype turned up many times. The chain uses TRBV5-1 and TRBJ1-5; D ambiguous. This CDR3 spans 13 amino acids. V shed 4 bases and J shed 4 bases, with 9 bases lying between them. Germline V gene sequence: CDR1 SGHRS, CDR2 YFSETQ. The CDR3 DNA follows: TGCGCCAGCAGCCCGGACGTAAATCAGCCCCAGCATTTT. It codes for CASSPDVNQPQHF.

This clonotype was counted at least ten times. CDR3 DNA sequence: TGTGCCAGCAGCAACTACAGGGGGCGAAACTCTGGGGCCAACGTCCTGACTTTC. Protein sequence: CASSNYRGRNSGANVLTF. The chain combines TRBV21-1 with TRBJ2-6; TRBD1, the D gene given by the table, was not confirmed from the DNA. TRBV21-1 corresponds to a pseudogene. CDR3 size: 18 residues.

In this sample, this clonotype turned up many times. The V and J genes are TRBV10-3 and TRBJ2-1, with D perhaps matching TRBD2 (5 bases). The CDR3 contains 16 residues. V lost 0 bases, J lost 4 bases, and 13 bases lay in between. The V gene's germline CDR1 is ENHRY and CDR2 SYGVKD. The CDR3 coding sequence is TGTGCCATCAGTGAGTCGAGAGGGAACGGGTACAATGAGCAGTTCTTC. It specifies CAISESRGNGYNEQFF.

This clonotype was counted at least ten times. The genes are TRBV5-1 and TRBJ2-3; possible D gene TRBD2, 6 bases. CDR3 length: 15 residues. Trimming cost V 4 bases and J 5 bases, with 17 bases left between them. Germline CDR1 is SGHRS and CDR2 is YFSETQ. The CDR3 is CASSQTSISLDTQYF. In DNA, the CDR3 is TGCGCCAGCAGCCAGACTAGTATCTCATTAGATACGCAGTATTTT.

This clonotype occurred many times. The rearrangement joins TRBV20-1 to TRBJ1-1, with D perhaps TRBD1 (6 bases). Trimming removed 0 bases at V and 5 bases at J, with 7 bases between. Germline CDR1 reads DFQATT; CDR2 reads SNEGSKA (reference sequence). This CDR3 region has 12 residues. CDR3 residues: CSARDRGTEAFF. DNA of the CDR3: TGCAGTGCTAGAGACAGGGGAACTGAAGCTTTCTTT.

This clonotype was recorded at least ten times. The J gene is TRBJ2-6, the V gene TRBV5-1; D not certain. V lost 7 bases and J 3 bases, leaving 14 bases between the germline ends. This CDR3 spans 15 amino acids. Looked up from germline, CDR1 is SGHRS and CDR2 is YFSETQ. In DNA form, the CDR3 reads TGCGCCAGCGAGACGGGCCATGGTGGGGCCAACGTCCTGACTTTC. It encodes CASETGHGGANVLTF.

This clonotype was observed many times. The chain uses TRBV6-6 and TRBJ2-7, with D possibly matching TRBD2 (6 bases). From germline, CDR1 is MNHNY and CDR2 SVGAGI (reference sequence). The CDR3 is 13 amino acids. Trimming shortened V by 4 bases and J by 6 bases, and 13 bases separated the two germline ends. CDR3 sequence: CASSSGTSREQYF. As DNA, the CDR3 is TGTGCCAGCAGTTCCGGGACTTCCCGCGAGCAGTACTTC.

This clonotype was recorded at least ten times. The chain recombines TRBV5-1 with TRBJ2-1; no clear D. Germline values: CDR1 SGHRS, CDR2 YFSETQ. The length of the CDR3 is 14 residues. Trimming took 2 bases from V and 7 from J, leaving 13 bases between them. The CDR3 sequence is CASSFSGPANEQFF. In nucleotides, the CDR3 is TGCGCCAGCAGCTTCTCCGGGCCAGCGAATGAGCAGTTCTTC.

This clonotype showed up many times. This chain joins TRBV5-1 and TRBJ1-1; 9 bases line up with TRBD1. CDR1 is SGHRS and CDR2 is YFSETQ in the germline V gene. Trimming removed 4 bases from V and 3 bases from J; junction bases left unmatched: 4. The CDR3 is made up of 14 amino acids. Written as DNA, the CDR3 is TGCGCCAGCAGCACCGGGACAGGGCACACTGAAGCTTTCTTT. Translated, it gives CASSTGTGHTEAFF. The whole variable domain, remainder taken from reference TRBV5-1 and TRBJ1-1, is KAGVTQTPRYLIKTRGQQVTLSCSPISGHRSVSWYQQTPGQGLQFLFEYFSETQRNKGNFPGRFSGRQFSNSRSEMNVSTLELGDSALYLCASSTGTGHTEAFFGQGTRLTVV.